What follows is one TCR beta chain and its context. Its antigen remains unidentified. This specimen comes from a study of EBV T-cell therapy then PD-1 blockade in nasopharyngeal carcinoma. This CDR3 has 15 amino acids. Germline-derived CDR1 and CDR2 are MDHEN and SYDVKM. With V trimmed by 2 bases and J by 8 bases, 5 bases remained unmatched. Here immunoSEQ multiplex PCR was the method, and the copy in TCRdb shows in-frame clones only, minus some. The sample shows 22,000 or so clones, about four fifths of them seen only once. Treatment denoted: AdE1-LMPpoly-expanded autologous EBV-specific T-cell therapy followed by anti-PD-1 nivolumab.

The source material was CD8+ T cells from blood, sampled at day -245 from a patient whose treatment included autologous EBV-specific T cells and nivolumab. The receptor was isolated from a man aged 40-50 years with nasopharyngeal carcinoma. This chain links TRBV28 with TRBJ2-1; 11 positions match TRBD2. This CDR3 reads CASSLLTSGAYEQFF. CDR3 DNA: TGTGCCAGCAGTTTACTGACTAGCGGGGCGTATGAGCAGTTCTTC.